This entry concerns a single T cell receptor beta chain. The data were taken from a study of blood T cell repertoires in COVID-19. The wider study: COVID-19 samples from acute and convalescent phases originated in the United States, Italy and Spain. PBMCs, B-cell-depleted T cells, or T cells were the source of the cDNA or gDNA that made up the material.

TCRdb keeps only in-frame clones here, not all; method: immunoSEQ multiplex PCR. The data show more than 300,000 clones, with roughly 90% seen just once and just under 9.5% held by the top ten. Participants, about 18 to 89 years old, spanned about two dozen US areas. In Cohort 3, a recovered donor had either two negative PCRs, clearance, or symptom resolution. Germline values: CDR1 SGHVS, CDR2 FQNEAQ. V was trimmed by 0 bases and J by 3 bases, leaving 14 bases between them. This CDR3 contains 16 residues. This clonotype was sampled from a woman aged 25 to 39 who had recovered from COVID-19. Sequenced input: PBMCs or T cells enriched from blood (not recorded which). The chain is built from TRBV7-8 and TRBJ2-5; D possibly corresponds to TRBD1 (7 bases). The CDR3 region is CASSLASGGGEETQYF. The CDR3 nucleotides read TGTGCCAGCAGCTTAGCATCAGGGGGAGGAGAAGAGACCCAGTACTTC.